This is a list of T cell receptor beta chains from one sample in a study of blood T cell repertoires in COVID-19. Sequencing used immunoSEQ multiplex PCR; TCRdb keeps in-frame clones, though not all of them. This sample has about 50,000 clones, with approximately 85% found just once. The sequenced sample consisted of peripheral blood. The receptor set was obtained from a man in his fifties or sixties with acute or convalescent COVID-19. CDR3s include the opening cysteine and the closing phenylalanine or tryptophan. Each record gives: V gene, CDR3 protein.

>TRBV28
CASSPPTGGRPTQYF
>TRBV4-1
CASSHGANTGELFF
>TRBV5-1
CASSSSGTSSYEQYF
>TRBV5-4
CASSLSQGSYNEQFF
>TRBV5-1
CASSLTGSTSGNTIYF
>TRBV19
CASTTGQASNQPQHF
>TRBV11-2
CASSLGLGLAGNEQFF
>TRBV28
CAEGQGNTEAFF
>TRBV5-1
CASSVSSDTQYF
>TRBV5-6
CASSLGLAKNIQYF
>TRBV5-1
CASSEPLRREGRGNEQFF
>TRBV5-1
CASSPGQGGAFF
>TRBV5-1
CASSSGTGNTEAFF
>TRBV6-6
CASSQAENSYEQYF
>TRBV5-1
CASSYGGMNTEAFF
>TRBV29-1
CRVHRGDTEAFF
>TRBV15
CATSRDSGRAINEQFF
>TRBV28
CASSLALAGVTDTQYF
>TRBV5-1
CASSLDRMNTEAFF
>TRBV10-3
CAIKTGQSGNTIYF
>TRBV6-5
CASRTAGQNNSPLHF
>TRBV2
CASRDNRYGYTF
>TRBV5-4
CASSTRQGGADTQYF
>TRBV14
CASSQVWAPNNEQFF
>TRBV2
CASRLAGAGGELFF
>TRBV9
CASSDDLGDRGDTGELFF
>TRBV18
CASSPRDTVPYF
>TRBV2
CASSLQTGTSGRLSSYEQYF
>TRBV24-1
CATSDLEGRPQHF
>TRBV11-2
CASSLGRGRPGEKLFF
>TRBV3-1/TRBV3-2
CASSQDPGSGANVLTF
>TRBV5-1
CASSLAGNSYEQYF
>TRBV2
CASEGLAGNNEQFF
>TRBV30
CAWSDLAGGPNEQFF
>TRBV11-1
CASSPEQGIYGYTF
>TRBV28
CASSPPWPGRNSGNTIYF
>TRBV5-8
CASSAQGWDQPQHF
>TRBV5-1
CASSFQGQGTEAFF
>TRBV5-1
CASSLDPQTYEQYF
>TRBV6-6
CASSRTSSYNEQFF
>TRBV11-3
CASSEVAGGPPDTQYF
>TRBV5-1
CASSPNPFRVTNEKLFF
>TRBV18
CASSPRITDDEQFF
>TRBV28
CASSLFISGRGSTDTQYF
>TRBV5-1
CASRTGALYEQYF
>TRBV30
CAWGGQGRSGQFF
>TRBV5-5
CATAPARGETQYF
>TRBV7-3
CASSRTAHSTGELFF
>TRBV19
CASSGARGGNQPQHF